The T cell receptor beta chain described here comes from a study of blood T cell repertoires in COVID-19. This CDR3 has 13 amino acids. Germline-derived CDR1 and CDR2 are MDHEN and SYDVKM. The V segment lost 7 bases and the J segment 10 bases; nucleotides outside the gene matches: 10. Using immunoSEQ multiplex PCR, the repertoire was profiled, and TCRdb retains in-frame clones only, with some absent. The top ten clones hold 1.6% of a sample with about 140,000 clones, around 81% of them seen once. The source of this sequence is a human donor in a cohort sampled during active COVID-19. The chain couples TRBV28 to TRBJ2-1, with 7 positions matching TRBD2. Sequencing input: peripheral blood. The CDR3 sequence is CASNLAAVGEQFF. CDR3 DNA sequence: TGTGCCAGCAATCTAGCGGCAGTTGGGGAGCAGTTCTTC.